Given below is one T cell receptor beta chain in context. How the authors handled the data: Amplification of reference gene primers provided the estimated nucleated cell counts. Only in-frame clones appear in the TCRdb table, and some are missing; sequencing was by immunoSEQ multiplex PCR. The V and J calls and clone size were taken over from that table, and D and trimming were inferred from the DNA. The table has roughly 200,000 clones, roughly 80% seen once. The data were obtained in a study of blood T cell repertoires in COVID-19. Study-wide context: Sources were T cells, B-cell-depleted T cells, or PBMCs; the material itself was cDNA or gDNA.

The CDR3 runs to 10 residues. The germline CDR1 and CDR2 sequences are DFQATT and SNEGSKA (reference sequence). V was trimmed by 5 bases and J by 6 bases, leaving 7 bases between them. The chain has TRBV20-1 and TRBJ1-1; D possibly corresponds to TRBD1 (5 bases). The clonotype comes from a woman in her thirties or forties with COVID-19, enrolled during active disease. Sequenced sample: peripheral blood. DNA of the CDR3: TGCAGTGCTCAGACAGCTGAAGCTTTCTTT. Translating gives CSAQTAEAFF.